The TCR beta chain under discussion was sequenced for a study of identical twins. Study-wide points: Insertions were reduced in abundant cord blood beta clonotypes but not in memory repertoires.

Addition of a universal primer site occurred through template switching, and cDNA carried unique molecular identifiers. TCRdb reanalysed the 5' RACE reads using MiXCR and keeps one entry per CDR3 protein. Among 420,000 or so distinct CDR3 sequences, about a fifth were seen once, and the ten largest hold 9.5% to 15%. This clonotype was observed a few times. Antigen specificity is unknown. The CDR3 extends over 18 amino acids. With 1 base clipped from V and 4 bases from J, the junction kept 15 bases outside the gene matches. Germline CDR1 reads DFQATT; CDR2 reads SNEGSKA (reference sequence). This sequence originates from a middle-aged man in good health. V is TRBV20-1 and J is TRBJ2-7; TRBD1 matches at 11 bases. The sequenced sample consisted of naive T cells sorted from blood. The CDR3 here is CSARGGTGGLLTLYEQYF. CDR3 nucleotide sequence: TGCAGTGCTAGAGGGGGGACAGGGGGTCTCCTGACCTTGTACGAGCAGTACTTC.